This entry features one TCR beta chain sequence. The data originate from a study of T cell responses to AZD1222 COVID-19 vaccine. The CDR3 length is 17 residues. Germline trimming cut 3 bases from V and 0 bases from J; bases unmatched to any gene: 10. Germline loops: CDR1 GTSNPN, CDR2 SVGIG (reference sequence). Profiled with immunoSEQ multiplex PCR; TCRdb holds only in-frame clones, not every one. The data show about 69,000 clones, roughly 89% seen once. The sample was peripheral blood, taken on day 0 of AZD1222 vaccination. This TCR came from an adult in good health. V is TRBV30 and J is TRBJ2-3; TRBD2 aligns across 9 bases. Here the CDR3 reads CAWSTGTSITSTDTQYF. The CDR3 DNA reads TGTGCCTGGAGCACAGGGACTAGCATAACTAGCACAGATACGCAGTATTTT.